This T cell receptor beta chain was recovered during a study of siplizumab effects on memory and regulatory T cells (dated by TCRdb to the late 2010s). About the study as a whole: The effect of the anti-CD2 antibody siplizumab on alloreactive T-cell subsets was examined in allogeneic mixed lymphocyte reactions constructed from human PBMCs. Summary of the overall study and its limitations: About 75-97% of proliferating CD4+ or CD8+ clones could not be given a naive or memory phenotype. Whether proliferating Tregs from siplizumab cultures were suppressive was not functionally confirmed. Sequences below about 10^-5 frequency were poorly captured, so only a minor fraction of alloreactive clones could be mapped to unstimulated subsets. Siplizumab significantly lowered the cumulative frequency of alloreactive sequences that could be traced to unstimulated CD4+ memory T cells. Unstimulated naive T cells appeared to be more diverse than memory T cells, and naive cells seemed to make a substantial contribution to the alloresponse. Among mappable alloreactive CD4+ clones, an average Treg-derived fraction of roughly 69% was observed with siplizumab, compared with roughly 27% in control reactions.

Turning to this clone: The clone's antigen remains unknown. Base qualities are not at hand, and no much larger clone is one base apart.

In the germline V gene (reference sequence), CDR1 corresponds to LNHDA and CDR2 to SQIVND. The CDR3 runs 17 residues from the cysteine to the phenylalanine. This entry keeps only the CDR3 DNA: 51 bases, framed from base 1. The germline V and J ends show losses of 1 base and 3 bases respectively, and no gene match explains 6 bases of the junction. TCRbeta CDR3 sequencing was performed on sorted unstimulated T cells and on proliferating T cells recovered from mixed lymphocyte reactions. Fresh whole blood from around eleven HLA-typed healthy donors served as the source for isolating PBMCs. To map where alloreactive clones came from, CD4+ regulatory T cells in the unstimulated state were FACS-sorted. To prepare the library, the immunoSEQ multiplex PCR assay was applied. Each sample had 9 x 10^4 or so TCR templates assayed by the deep sequencing platform. Genomic DNA extracted from sorted T cells was used for TCRbeta CDR3 sequencing. The original pipeline was this. The R programming language was used for clonal analysis of TCRbeta CDR3 data. Alloreactive CD4+ and CD8+ clones were defined by comparing unstimulated samples with post-reaction CFSE-low samples. Regulatory or non-regulatory origin of alloreactive CD4+ clones was assigned by matching sequences to the sorted unstimulated Treg and non-Treg repertoires. As stored in TCRdb, this immuneACCESS dataset retains in-frame rearrangements with V and J assigned. A fraction of the clones does not appear; measured against another copy, unresolved V genes explain less than half of the discrepancy, and the remainder lacks a known reason. V, J and clone size reflect that table, while D and trimming were determined from the DNA. A total of fewer than 70,000 clones appear in this sample, about 90% of them only once. Of the sample, 1.7% falls within the top ten clones.

Sequenced input: Tregs sorted from blood. The chain uses TRBV19 and TRBJ2-4, with TRBD1 identical over 10 junction bases. This TCR came from a human donor in good health. The CDR3 in this case is CASSIGDRGRLKNIQYF. The sequenced DNA is TGTGCCAGTAGTATAGGGGACAGGGGAAGACTCAAAAACATTCAGTACTTC.